Sequencing of this T cell receptor (beta chain) was carried out in a study of blood T cell repertoires in COVID-19. For the study at large: The study drew acute and convalescent COVID-19 samples from the United States, Italy and Spain. T cells, B-cell-depleted T cells, or PBMCs provided the cDNA or gDNA that served as material.

In the source study's methods: The assay estimated nucleated cells by amplifying reference gene primers. Only in-frame clones appear in the TCRdb table, and some are missing; sequencing was by immunoSEQ multiplex PCR. V and J calls and clone size are copied from that table; D and trimming were computed from the DNA. The sample has 300,000 to 350,000 clones, around 88% seen once. The CDR3 is 13 residues long. V lost 5 bases, J lost 3 bases, and 9 bases lay in between. The germline CDR1 and CDR2 sequences are SGHNT and YENEEA. Seattle enrolled patients during active infection and tracked them longitudinally.

The sequence came from a young woman with COVID-19, enrolled during active disease. The V and J genes are TRBV11-3 and TRBJ2-3, with unresolved D. The sequencing sample was made of peripheral blood. Here the CDR3 DNA reads TGTGCCAGCAGCGAAACAGAAACAGATACGCAGTATTTT. The encoded protein is CASSETETDTQYF. Complete variable domain (other parts from reference TRBV11-3 and TRBJ2-3): EAGVVQSPRYKIIEKKQPVAFWCNPISGHNTLYWYLQNLGQGPELLIRYENEEAVDDSQLPKDRFSAERLKGVDSTLKIQPAELGDSAVYLCASSETETDTQYFGPGTRLTVL.